The following is a TCR beta chain sequence with its context. This sample was included in a study of PD-L1 blockade in urothelial cancer. Across the whole study: After treatment start, blood was analyzed at 3 weeks (second dose) and at 6 weeks. There were a median of approximately 130,000 T cells in blood samples.

The repertoire was sequenced with immunoSEQ multiplex PCR; TCRdb's copy has only in-frame clones and lacks some. The table records about 51,000 clones, approximately 86% of them present only once. Enrolled patients showed locally advanced or metastatic urothelial carcinoma. The ends lost 3 bases at V and 3 bases at J; junction bases unmatched: 4. CDR3 length: 15 amino acids. The germline V gene has CDR1 LGHNA and CDR2 YSLEER. Material: PBMCs, obtained around atezolizumab (anti-PD-L1) treatment. The receptor was derived from a man aged 60 to 75 with urothelial cancer. The chain employs TRBV4-3 and TRBJ2-3; 9 bases are shared with TRBD2. The DNA for the CDR3 is TGCGCCAGCAGCCAGGCTAGCGGGACAACAGATACGCAGTATTTT. This gives the protein CASSQASGTTDTQYF.